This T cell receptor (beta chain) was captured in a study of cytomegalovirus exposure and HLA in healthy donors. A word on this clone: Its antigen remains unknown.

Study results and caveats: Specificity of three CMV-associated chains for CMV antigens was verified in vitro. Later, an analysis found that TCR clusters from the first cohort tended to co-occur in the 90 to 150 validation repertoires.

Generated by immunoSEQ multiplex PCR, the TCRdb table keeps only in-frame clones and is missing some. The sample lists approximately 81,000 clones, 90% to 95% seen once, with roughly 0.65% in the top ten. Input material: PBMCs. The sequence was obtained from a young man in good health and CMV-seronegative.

CDR3: CASSPTSGEPPNEQFF. The CDR3 DNA is TGTGCCAGCAGCCCCACTAGCGGGGAACCCCCCAATGAGCAGTTCTTC. V and J are TRBV6-4 and TRBJ2-1, with 10 positions matching TRBD2. The CDR3 is 16 amino acids. J lost 6 bases, V lost 6 bases, and 11 bases had no gene match. Germline V gives CDR1 MRHNA, CDR2 SNTAGT.